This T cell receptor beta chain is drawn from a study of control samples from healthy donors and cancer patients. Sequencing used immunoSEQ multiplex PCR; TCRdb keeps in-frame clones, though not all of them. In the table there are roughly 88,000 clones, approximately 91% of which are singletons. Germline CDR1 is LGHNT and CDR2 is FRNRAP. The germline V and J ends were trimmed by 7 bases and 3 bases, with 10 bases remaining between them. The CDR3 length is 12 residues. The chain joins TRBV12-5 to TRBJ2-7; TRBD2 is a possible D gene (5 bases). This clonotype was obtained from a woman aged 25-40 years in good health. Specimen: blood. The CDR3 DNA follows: TGTGCTAGTGCGTTAGCGAACTACGAGCAGTACTTC. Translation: CASALANYEQYF.